A single sample is the source of the 27 T cell receptor beta chains below, sequenced in a study of T cell responses to AZD1222 COVID-19 vaccine. Repertoires were generated with immunoSEQ multiplex PCR, while TCRdb's copy carries only in-frame clones and drops some. This table has some 170,000 clones, approximately 90% appearing once. The sample was peripheral blood, taken 28 days after the second dose of the MenACWY control vaccine. All receptors come from an adult who received the MenACWY meningococcal vaccine as a control.

J is TRBJ2-1 and V is TRBV30; TRBD2 aligns across 13 bases. V lost 3 bases and J lost 9; bases outside the gene matches: 5. Looked up from germline, CDR1 is GTSNPN and CDR2 is SVGIG (reference sequence). This CDR3 has 14 residues. CDR3 protein: CAWSGLAGDLEQFF. DNA of the CDR3: TGTGCCTGGAGCGGACTAGCGGGAGACCTTGAGCAGTTCTTC.

The chain has TRBV28 and TRBJ1-5; D is uncertain. Trimming stripped 2 bases from V and 3 bases from J, with 11 bases between. The CDR3 consists of 15 residues. Germline V CDR1 and CDR2: MDHEN, SYDVKM. The CDR3 reads CASSLRGGPNQPQHF. As DNA, the CDR3 is TGTGCCAGCAGTTTACGTGGCGGGCCCAATCAGCCCCAGCATTTT.

The V call is TRBV11-2, the J call TRBJ1-2; D gene uncertain. The V end was cut by 5 bases, the J end by 2 bases, with 18 bases between. The CDR3 totals 16 residues. From germline, CDR1 is SGHAT and CDR2 FQNNGV. The CDR3, as DNA: TGTGCCAGCAGCCCCATCGGTGCATTCGAGAACTATGGCTACACCTTC. It is translated as CASSPIGAFENYGYTF.

V usage is TRBV6-5 and J usage is TRBJ2-5, with 7 positions matching TRBD1. CDR1 is MNHEY, CDR2 SVGAGI, per germline. With V trimmed by 7 bases and J by 4 bases, 6 bases remained unmatched. The CDR3 extends over 13 amino acids. The CDR3 reads CASKGAGLETQYF. CDR3 nucleotide sequence: TGTGCCAGCAAGGGGGCCGGCTTAGAGACCCAGTACTTC.

The rearrangement uses TRBV6-2 or TRBV6-3 and TRBJ2-1, with a possible D match to TRBD2 (6 bases). Trimming took off 5 bases at V and 6 bases at J, with 17 bases between the two ends. From germline, CDR1 is MNHEY and CDR2 SVGEGT. This CDR3 spans 15 amino acids. The CDR3 nucleotides are TGTGCCAGCAGTGGCCCGGGAGTTCGGGGCAATGAGCAGTTCTTC. It is translated as CASSGPGVRGNEQFF.

The rearrangement joins TRBV28 to TRBJ1-4; 7 bases are shared with TRBD1. The germline V gene has CDR1 MDHEN and CDR2 SYDVKM. The CDR3 is 15 residues long. With V trimmed by 6 bases and J by 2 bases, 6 bases remained unmatched. CDR3 nucleotide sequence: TGTGCCAGCAGAACAGGGGTTGGGACTAATGAAAAACTGTTTTTT. It encodes CASRTGVGTNEKLFF. The full variable domain, with the rest looked up from reference TRBV28 and TRBJ1-4, is DVKVTQSSRYLVKRTGEKVFLECVQDMDHENMFWYRQDPGLGLRLIYFSYDVKMKEKGDIPEGYSVSREKKERFSLILESASTNQTSMYLCASRTGVGTNEKLFFGSGTQLSVL.

The chain links TRBV28 to TRBJ1-1, with a tentative D call TRBD1 (6 bases). The length of the CDR3 is 16 residues. Germline V lookup: CDR1 MDHEN, CDR2 SYDVKM. V lost 7 bases and J 1 base, leaving 19 bases between the germline ends. The chain's CDR3 is CASTWNWGRGNTEAFF. CDR3 nucleotides: TGTGCCAGCACCTGGAACTGGGGGCGCGGGAACACTGAAGCTTTCTTT.

DNA for the CDR3: TGTGCCAGTAACCCTAGCGGGTCTCCTAATGAGCAGTTCTTC. Its protein product is CASNPSGSPNEQFF. V is TRBV19 and J is TRBJ2-1, with TRBD2 identical over 8 bases. Germline loops: CDR1 LNHDA, CDR2 SQIVND (reference sequence). This CDR3 spans 14 amino acids. The V segment lost 7 bases and the J segment 7 bases; nucleotides outside the gene matches: 9.

This chain connects TRBV10-2 to TRBJ1-5; D unclear. V was shortened by 0 bases and J by 0 bases, with 3 bases between the two germline ends. CDR3 length equals 14 residues. Germline CDR1 reads WSHSY; CDR2 reads SAAADI. The CDR3 nucleotides are TGCGCCAGCAGTGAGTCCAGTAGCAATCAGCCCCAGCATTTT. Amino acids: CASSESSSNQPQHF.

This clone was observed a handful of times. This chain links TRBV21-1 with TRBJ2-7; the table's D call, TRBD2, has no DNA check behind it. TRBV21-1 is recorded as a pseudogene. The CDR3 is made up of 15 amino acids. The CDR3 DNA reads TGTGCCAGCAGCGATAGTGGAGGGGTAAGCTACGAGCAGTACTTC. Its protein is CASSDSGGVSYEQYF.

V gene TRBV18 combines with J gene TRBJ1-5; TRBD1 is a possible D gene (6 bases). This CDR3 has 16 residues. V lost 3 bases and J lost 7, with 19 bases in between. Germline CDR1 and CDR2: KGHSH and LQKENI. CDR3 sequence: CASSPFQGIMEQPQHF. CDR3 DNA sequence: TGTGCCAGCTCACCTTTTCAGGGGATAATGGAACAGCCCCAGCATTTT.

The chain couples TRBV7-6 to TRBJ2-5, with 7 bases aligning to TRBD2. In germline, CDR1 is SGHVS, CDR2 FNYEAQ. V shed 5 bases, J shed 2 bases, and the junction held 17 bases outside the gene matches. There are 18 residues in the CDR3. The CDR3 region has the DNA TGTGCCAGCAGCACGGAAATGAGGGCGCGGGAGCAACAAGAGACCCAGTACTTC. Translated: CASSTEMRAREQQETQYF. Supplemented by reference TRBV7-6 and TRBJ2-5, the full variable domain reads GAGVSQSPRYKVTKRGQDVALRCDPISGHVSLYWYRQALGQGPEFLTYFNYEAQQDKSGLPNDRFSAERPEGSISTLTIQRTEQRDSAMYRCASSTEMRAREQQETQYFGPGTRLLVL.

The rearrangement joins TRBV7-2 to TRBJ2-5; D possibly corresponds to TRBD2 (7 bases). The V gene lost 6 bases and the J gene lost 6 bases, with 17 bases spanning the gap. The germline gives CDR1 SGHTA, CDR2 FQGNSA. This CDR3 region has 14 residues. The CDR3 loop reads CASRRLIGGQTQYF. CDR3 bases: TGTGCCAGCAGAAGACTCATCGGGGGGCAGACCCAGTACTTC.

The chain carries TRBV18 and TRBJ2-7; 11 bases fit TRBD2. The CDR3 has 15 residues. Germline loops: CDR1 KGHSH, CDR2 LQKENI. J gave up 3 bases and V 2 bases, and 3 bases lay outside the gene matches. The CDR3 nucleotides are TGTGCCAGCTCACCAGGTCTAGCGGGAGGCTACGAGCAGTACTTC. This sequence encodes CASSPGLAGGYEQYF.

This clone showed up just once. This rearrangement joins TRBV28 to TRBJ1-5, with D unresolved. Trimming took off 7 bases at V and 0 bases at J, with 13 bases between the two ends. CDR1 is MDHEN, CDR2 SYDVKM, per germline. This CDR3 spans 15 amino acids. CDR3 sequence (DNA): TGTGCCAGCAATCCACCGGGCCATAGCAATCAGCCCCAGCATTTT. This sequence encodes CASNPPGHSNQPQHF.

This clone appeared a single time. The chain links TRBV12-3 or TRBV12-4 to TRBJ2-7; a weak D match, TRBD2 (5 bases). Trimming removed 6 bases from V and 3 bases from J, with 9 bases in between. This CDR3 has 12 amino acids. In DNA, the CDR3 is TGTGCCAGCAGCTTTGCGGGCTACGAGCAGTACTTC. Protein: CASSFAGYEQYF.

The table lists this clone with a few counts. The rearrangement joins TRBV29-1 to TRBJ1-2; D is possibly TRBD1 (5 bases). CDR3 length: 12 residues. Germline CDR1 is SQVTM and CDR2 is ANQGSEA. Trimming pared 7 bases from V and 5 bases from J, leaving 14 bases between. CDR3 nucleotide sequence: TGCAGCGCCCGGGGGGACCGTTATGGCTACACCTTC. This gives the protein CSARGDRYGYTF.

The genes are TRBV10-1 and TRBJ2-2, with 7 bases that match TRBD2. CDR3 length equals 15 residues. Trimming cost V 7 bases and J 3 bases; bases outside gene matches: 8. Germline V lookup: CDR1 WNHNN, CDR2 SYGVQD (reference sequence). The CDR3 DNA is TGCGCCAGCACCGAGGGCGGGAGCGACACCGGGGAGCTGTTTTTT. This gives the protein CASTEGGSDTGELFF.

The chain links TRBV5-1 to TRBJ2-5; D is ambiguous. Between the trimmed V and J ends, which lost 0 bases and 1 base, there was a span of 4 bases. CDR3 length equals 13 residues. Germline V gene sequence: CDR1 SGHRS, CDR2 YFSETQ. CDR3: CASSLALQETQYF. The CDR3 DNA sequence: TGCGCCAGCAGCTTGGCACTCCAAGAGACCCAGTACTTC.

CDR3 loop: CASSFAGELFF. The CDR3 DNA follows: TGTGCCAGCAGTTTCGCCGGGGAGCTGTTTTTT. This chain uses TRBV12-3 or TRBV12-4 with TRBJ2-2, with no clear D. The CDR3 sequence is 11 residues long. Trimming left V 3 bases short and J 6 bases short, with 2 bases between.

The gene calls are TRBV5-1 and TRBJ2-5; perhaps TRBD2 as D (6 bases). V was cut by 0 bases and J by 5 bases, with 11 bases left in between. The germline CDR1 and CDR2 sequences are SGHRS and YFSETQ. There are 14 residues in the CDR3. CDR3 nucleotides: TGCGCCAGCAGCTTGGGAGGGACTTCTGAGACCCAGTACTTC. Its translation is CASSLGGTSETQYF.

This chain links TRBV10-3 with TRBJ1-1; D may be TRBD1 (5 bases). The germline V gene has CDR1 ENHRY and CDR2 SYGVKD. The CDR3 totals 14 residues. V lost 4 bases, J lost 3 bases, and 12 bases lay in between. The CDR3: CAISGGVGDTEAFF. As DNA, the CDR3 is TGTGCCATCAGTGGAGGGGTTGGGGACACTGAAGCTTTCTTT.

The rearrangement joins TRBV20-1 to TRBJ1-4; D gene uncertain. The V end lost 3 bases, the J end lost 12 bases, and 14 bases lay between the germline ends. Germline CDR1 is DFQATT and CDR2 is SNEGSKA (reference sequence). CDR3 length: 12 residues. This CDR3 reads CSASSPGEQLFF. Written as DNA, the CDR3 is TGCAGTGCTAGTAGCCCCGGCGAGCAACTGTTTTTT.

The rearrangement joins TRBV3-1 (or the pseudogene TRBV3-2) to TRBJ1-1; D gene unclear. Trimming shortened V by 4 bases and J by 4 bases, and 16 bases separated the two germline ends. Germline assignment: CDR1 LGHDT and CDR2 YNNKEL (reference sequence). The CDR3 covers 15 residues. The CDR3 sequence is CASSRVTLGFTEAFF. CDR3 nucleotides: TGTGCCAGCAGCCGTGTAACGTTGGGGTTCACTGAAGCTTTCTTT.

The chain combines TRBV7-9 with TRBJ1-5; D might be TRBD1 (5 bases). Germline CDR1 reads SEHNR; CDR2 reads FQNEAQ (reference sequence). CDR3 size: 14 residues. Trimming removed 1 base from V and 6 bases from J, with 10 bases in between. The CDR3 nucleotides are TGTGCCAGCAGCTTAGACGGGACGGCTCAGCCCCAGCATTTT. This encodes CASSLDGTAQPQHF. The whole variable domain, filled in from reference TRBV7-9 and TRBJ1-5, reads DTGVSQNPRHKITKRGQNVTFRCDPISEHNRLYWYRQTLGQGPEFLTYFQNEAQLEKSRLLSDRFSAERPKGSFSTLEIQRTEQGDSAMYLCASSLDGTAQPQHFGDGTRLSIL.

This clone was observed a few times. J is TRBJ2-7 and V is TRBV6-5; 7 bases match TRBD1. The V gene end was trimmed by 7 bases and the J gene end by 3 bases; junction bases not matched to a gene: 6. The CDR3 has 13 residues. The germline gives CDR1 MNHEY, CDR2 SVGAGI. The chain's CDR3 is CASIDRALYEQYF. The CDR3, as DNA: TGTGCCAGCATCGACAGGGCCCTCTACGAGCAGTACTTC.

The chain recombines TRBV5-1 with TRBJ1-1; TRBD1 agrees at 8 bases. Germline-derived CDR1 and CDR2 are SGHRS and YFSETQ. The V segment lost 5 bases and the J segment 4 bases; nucleotides outside the gene matches: 10. This CDR3 comprises 15 residues. The CDR3 loop reads CASRTGDSIGTEAFF. Written as DNA, the CDR3 is TGCGCCAGCAGGACAGGGGATAGCATTGGCACTGAAGCTTTCTTT.